These 26 T cell receptor beta chains were sequenced from one sample in a study of regulatory T cells in long-lasting Graves disease. Time point here: persistent/refractory GD, antithyroid drugs over 5 years with positive TRAb. The TCR library was made from RNA extracted from PBMCs. Construction of TCR beta libraries relied on iRepertoire HTBI primers and on Arm-PCR targeting CDR3 regions. TCRdb independently ran MiXCR on the multiplex PCR reads; one entry per CDR3 protein. Of around 340,000 distinct CDR3 sequences in the sample, around a fifth were seen once. This specimen consisted of peripheral blood mononuclear cells (PBMCs), obtained when the disease was refractory, from a patient treated with antithyroid drugs. The receptors derive from a female donor with Graves disease.

For this clonotype: This may be a read error, as it is one base from a much larger clone. Without the conserved terminal phenylalanine or tryptophan, this CDR3 likely stems from a read error. The chain combines TRBV28 with TRBJ1-2; the D is unclear. Germline V gene data show CDR1 as MDHEN and CDR2 as SYDVKM. Trimming pared 6 bases from V and 7 bases from J, leaving 24 bases between. This CDR3 comprises 16 residues. CDR3 nucleotide sequence: TGTGCCAGCAGCTCCCATAGTAGAGGATTCTTACCTGGCTACACCTCC. It encodes CASSSHSRGFLPGYTS.

This rearrangement joins TRBV27 to TRBJ2-7, with 8 bases matching TRBD2. Unmatched junction bases numbered 6, after V lost 4 bases and J lost 1 base. Germline CDR1 is MNHEY and CDR2 is SMNVEV (reference sequence). CDR3 length equals 15 residues. CDR3 protein: CASSSGGRFSYEQYF. The DNA of the CDR3 is TGTGCCAGCAGTTCTGGCGGGAGGTTTTCCTACGAGCAGTACTTC.

The rearrangement links TRBV7-9 to TRBJ2-7; maybe TRBD1 (6 bases). This CDR3 contains 13 residues. Per the germline V gene, CDR1 is SEHNR and CDR2 is FQNEAQ (reference sequence). V was pared by 4 bases and J by 6 bases, with 13 bases between. The CDR3 reads CASSSIQGREQYF. DNA for the CDR3: TGTGCCAGCAGCTCTATACAGGGCCGCGAGCAGTACTTC.

This chain connects TRBV10-3 to TRBJ1-1, with D uncertain. The CDR3 covers 11 residues. Germline CDR1 reads ENHRY; CDR2 reads SYGVKD. The V end was cut by 6 bases, the J end by 4 bases, with 6 bases between. DNA for the CDR3: TGTGCCATCAGGGGCCCCACTGAAGCTTTCTTT. Translated: CAIRGPTEAFF.

This clonotype was detected ten times or more. This sequence joins TRBV12-3 or TRBV12-4 and TRBJ2-6; TRBD2 matches 11 bases. There are 17 residues in the CDR3. The V gene end was trimmed by 6 bases and the J gene end by 0 bases; junction bases not matched to a gene: 4. The CDR3 nucleotides read TGTGCCAGCAGACTAGCGGGAGTCCCCTCTGGGGCCAACGTCCTGACTTTC. Translation gives CASRLAGVPSGANVLTF.

This clonotype was counted only a few times. The chain has TRBV13 and TRBJ1-2; D is ambiguous. Germline V gene sequence: CDR1 PRHDT, CDR2 FYEKMQ (reference sequence). CDR3 length: 17 amino acids. V was shortened by 0 bases and J by 2 bases, with 16 bases between the two germline ends. The CDR3 sequence: CASSLGHSGPKNYGYTF. CDR3 nucleotide sequence: TGTGCCAGCAGCTTAGGCCATAGCGGGCCCAAGAACTATGGCTACACCTTC. The full variable domain, its missing parts supplied by reference TRBV13 and TRBJ1-2, is AAGVIQSPRHLIKEKRETATLKCYPIPRHDTVYWYQQGPGQDPQFLISFYEKMQSDKGSIPDRFSAQQFSDYHSELNMSSLELGDSALYFCASSLGHSGPKNYGYTFGSGTRLTVV.

This clonotype was found many times. This chain joins TRBV20-1 and TRBJ1-5; D is unresolved. In germline, CDR1 is DFQATT, CDR2 SNEGSKA (reference sequence). This CDR3 has 15 residues. Trimming removed 0 bases at V and 1 base at J, with 10 bases between. The CDR3 DNA reads TGCAGTGCTAGAGATCGAGGTTCGAGCAATCAGCCCCAGCATTTT. Its protein product is CSARDRGSSNQPQHF.

This clonotype occurred a few times. The genes are TRBV11-2 and TRBJ1-4; D call uncertain. The CDR3 covers 15 residues. Deletions cut 6 bases from V and 3 bases from J, with 14 bases between. The germline CDR1 and CDR2 sequences are SGHAT and FQNNGV. The CDR3 DNA sequence: TGTGCCAGCAGGTGGAAGGGATGGCCTAATGAAAAACTGTTTTTT. Its translation: CASRWKGWPNEKLFF.

This clonotype was counted only a few times. The rearrangement joins TRBV28 to TRBJ2-2, with D hard to call. Per germline, CDR1 MDHEN and CDR2 SYDVKM. V lost 2 bases and J lost 6, with 13 bases in between. This CDR3 is built from 15 residues. The CDR3 nucleotides read TGTGCCAGCAGTTTAACAGACGCGACGCCCGGGGAGCTGTTTTTT. This sequence encodes CASSLTDATPGELFF.

This clonotype has ten or more counts. This chain connects TRBV12-3 or TRBV12-4 to TRBJ1-1; 10 nucleotides align to TRBD1. V was clipped by 6 bases and J by 8 bases; unmatched bases: 3. The CDR3 covers 12 residues. The CDR3 DNA is TGTGCCAGCAGCCGGGGACAGGGGGAAGCTTTCTTT. This codes for CASSRGQGEAFF.

This clonotype was found many times. The chain recombines TRBV27 with TRBJ2-7; D might be TRBD2 (6 bases). The CDR3 extends over 14 amino acids. V shed 2 bases and J shed 3 bases, with 11 bases lying between them. Germline V gene sequence: CDR1 MNHEY, CDR2 SMNVEV (reference sequence). CDR3 residues: CASSLTGAGYEQYF. CDR3 bases: TGTGCCAGCAGTTTAACGGGAGCAGGCTACGAGCAGTACTTC.

This clonotype was detected once. This chain connects TRBV3-1 to TRBJ2-3; D tentatively fits TRBD1 or TRBD2 (6 bases each). V lost 0 bases to trimming and J lost 7 bases, with 11 bases between them. This CDR3 has 14 residues. Germline assignment: CDR1 LGHDT and CDR2 YNNKEL (reference sequence). CDR3 DNA sequence: TGTGCCAGCAGCCAAGATACGGGGGCGCATACGCAGTATTTT. It specifies CASSQDTGAHTQYF.

This clonotype turned up a few times. The chain links TRBV20-1 to TRBJ2-2; tentatively, D is TRBD1 (5 bases). Between the trimmed V and J ends, which lost 4 bases and 6 bases, there was a span of 12 bases. The CDR3 sequence is 13 residues long. From germline, CDR1 is DFQATT and CDR2 SNEGSKA (reference sequence). CDR3 nucleotides: TGCAGTGCTACGCAAGGGGCGTCCGGGGAGCTGTTTTTT. Translation: CSATQGASGELFF.

This clonotype was found many times. The rearrangement joins TRBV27 to TRBJ1-5; the D gene is possibly TRBD1 (6 bases). Germline V gene sequence: CDR1 MNHEY, CDR2 SMNVEV (reference sequence). The length of the CDR3 is 15 residues. Trimming shortened V by 5 bases and J by 4 bases, and 15 bases separated the two germline ends. CDR3 bases: TGTGCCAGCAGTCCGTCACAGGGATTTAATCAGCCCCAGCATTTT. Translating it yields CASSPSQGFNQPQHF.

Only a few counts were recorded for this clonotype. The chain combines TRBV9 with TRBJ2-7; 11 bases fit TRBD1. Trimming cost V 4 bases and J 2 bases; bases outside gene matches: 8. CDR3 length equals 16 residues. Germline loops: CDR1 SGDLS, CDR2 YYNGEE. The CDR3 DNA reads as TGTGCCAGCAGCCCCGTACCGGGACAGGGGGCCTACGAGCAGTACTTC. Protein product: CASSPVPGQGAYEQYF.

This clonotype was recorded at least ten times. The chain links TRBV29-1 to TRBJ1-2; no definite D call. This CDR3 contains 12 residues. Germline V gives CDR1 SQVTM, CDR2 ANQGSEA. Trimming stripped 5 bases from V and 4 bases from J, with 11 bases between. In nucleotides, the CDR3 is TGCAGCGTTCCAACTCTTTCCTATGGCTACACCTTC. Translated: CSVPTLSYGYTF.

This clonotype showed up just a few times. The chain couples TRBV3-1 to TRBJ1-3, with 7 bases matching TRBD1. This CDR3 has 16 residues. CDR1 is LGHDT and CDR2 is YNNKEL in the germline V gene (reference sequence). Trimming took 4 bases from V and 4 from J; bases not matched to a gene: 10. The CDR3 DNA follows: TGTGCCAGCAGCCGCCAAACAGGGGTCTCAGGAAACACCATATATTTT. Its translation: CASSRQTGVSGNTIYF.

Here the CDR3 reads CASSQIAGTGNRNQPQHF. The CDR3 DNA reads TGTGCCAGCAGCCAAATTGCCGGGACAGGGAATCGCAATCAGCCCCAGCATTTT. This chain joins TRBV7-2 and TRBJ1-5; 9 bases line up with TRBD1. V dropped 5 bases and J dropped 2; count of bases not matched to a gene: 13. CDR1 and CDR2 (germline): SGHTA, FQGNSA. The CDR3 extends over 18 amino acids. Full variable domain (missing parts from reference TRBV7-2 and TRBJ1-5): GAGVSQSPSNKVTEKGKDVELRCDPISGHTALYWYRQSLGQGLEFLIYFQGNSAPDKSGLPSDRFSAERTGGSVSTLTIQRTQQEDSAVYLCASSQIAGTGNRNQPQHFGDGTRLSIL.

This chain joins TRBV20-1 and TRBJ1-5, with D perhaps TRBD1 (6 bases). Germline loops: CDR1 DFQATT, CDR2 SNEGSKA (reference sequence). The V gene lost 7 bases and the J gene lost 3 bases, with 13 bases spanning the gap. The CDR3 runs 13 residues. For the CDR3, the DNA is TGCAGTGTAACGACAGGTCTCAATCAGCCCCAGCATTTT. Translation: CSVTTGLNQPQHF.

As to this clonotype: One junction end does not reproduce the germline sequence, and a read error may be involved. The chain links TRBV7-9 to TRBJ2-7, with D possibly called TRBD1 or TRBD2 (5 bases each). This CDR3 region has 13 residues. The germline V gene has CDR1 SEHNR and CDR2 FQNEAQ (reference sequence). CDR3 bases: TGTACCAGCAGCTTAGACCGGGACGGCGAGCAGTACTTC. It specifies CTSSLDRDGEQYF. The full variable domain, rest sourced from reference TRBV7-9 and TRBJ2-7, is DTGVSQNPRHKITKRGQNVTFRCDPISEHNRLYWYRQTLGQGPEFLTYFQNEAQLEKSRLLSDRFSAERPKGSFSTLEIQRTEQGDSAMYLCTSSLDRDGEQYFGPGTRLTVT.

There are many counts of this clonotype. In DNA form, the CDR3 reads TGTGCCAGCAGCCGAGGGGCAGAACAAGAGACCCAGTACTTC. Amino acid sequence: CASSRGAEQETQYF. The gene calls are TRBV12-3 or TRBV12-4 and TRBJ2-5; D is perhaps TRBD1 or TRBD2 (5 bases each). The CDR3 has 14 amino acids. Trimming pared 6 bases from V and 2 bases from J, leaving 13 bases between.

V usage is TRBV12-5 and J usage is TRBJ1-6, with a weak D call TRBD1 (5 bases). CDR3 size: 22 residues. The V end was cut by 0 bases, the J end by 0 bases, with 24 bases between. The germline gives CDR1 LGHNT, CDR2 FRNRAP. CDR3 sequence: CASGLVPYGQESSNSYNSPLHF. As DNA, the CDR3 is TGTGCTAGTGGTTTGGTACCATACGGACAAGAGAGCTCAAACTCCTATAATTCACCCCTCCACTTT.

This chain uses TRBV12-5 with TRBJ2-3; D not resolved. The CDR3 sequence is 13 residues long. Deletions cut 1 base from V and 5 bases from J, with 7 bases between. Germline V gene sequence: CDR1 LGHNT, CDR2 FRNRAP. CDR3: CASGLAWGDTQYF. The CDR3 coding sequence is TGTGCTAGTGGTTTGGCCTGGGGAGATACGCAGTATTTT.

V is TRBV20-1 and J is TRBJ1-1; D unresolved. Germline CDR1 and CDR2: DFQATT and SNEGSKA (reference sequence). The V gene lost 6 bases and the J gene lost 0 bases, with 20 bases spanning the gap. The CDR3 length is 16 residues. The CDR3 region is CSANDGLQPMNTEAFF. The CDR3 DNA reads TGCAGTGCAAACGACGGATTACAGCCGATGAACACTGAAGCTTTCTTT.

This clonotype has ten or more counts. The chain recombines TRBV27 with TRBJ1-6; D is possibly TRBD1 (5 bases). This CDR3 contains 14 residues. The V end lost 6 bases, the J end lost 7 bases, and 13 bases lay between the germline ends. CDR1 is MNHEY, CDR2 SMNVEV, per germline (reference sequence). This CDR3 is CASRGGGTNSPLHF. CDR3 nucleotide sequence: TGTGCCAGCAGGGGTGGGGGAACGAATTCACCCCTCCACTTT.

This clonotype has just a few counts. The chain combines TRBV7-6 with TRBJ1-4, with D possibly TRBD1 on 5 matching bases. Trimming cost V 2 bases and J 5 bases, with 24 bases left between them. There are 19 residues in the CDR3. Per germline, CDR1 SGHVS and CDR2 FNYEAQ. CDR3 region: CASSLRGEAEGRKNEKLFF. The CDR3 DNA is TGTGCCAGCAGCTTAAGGGGTGAGGCAGAAGGGAGGAAAAATGAAAAACTGTTTTTT. Combining the CDR3 with reference TRBV7-6 and TRBJ1-4 gives the whole variable domain GAGVSQSPRYKVTKRGQDVALRCDPISGHVSLYWYRQALGQGPEFLTYFNYEAQQDKSGLPNDRFSAERPEGSISTLTIQRTEQRDSAMYRCASSLRGEAEGRKNEKLFFGSGTQLSVL.